This T cell receptor (beta chain) was recovered during a study of radiation and T cells in renal cell carcinoma. Time point: blood 2 weeks post-SBRT. Treatment denoted: 15 Gy SBRT to primary tumor, nephrectomy 4 weeks later. After SBRT, blood was collected at 2 and 4 weeks, plus baseline. The table came from immunoSEQ multiplex PCR; TCRdb's copy has only in-frame clones and leaves some out. The repertoire includes roughly 75,000 clones, 82% of them detected once, and approximately 6% sits in the top ten. Study-level results: Pretreatment tumor biopsies were lacking, so baseline clonotypes are unknown.

About this clone: Its antigen is undetermined.

V gave up 8 bases and J gave up 3 bases; unmatched junction bases: 2. Germline CDR1 MDHEN, CDR2 SYDVKM. The CDR3 spans 14 residues. The sequenced sample was blood, obtained from a patient whose treatment included radiotherapy and nephrectomy. The TCR sequence derives from a man aged 55-75 years with renal cell carcinoma. V is TRBV28 and J is TRBJ2-2; 11 positions agree with TRBD2. CDR3 residues: CASVAGGYTGELFF. Here the CDR3 DNA reads TGTGCCAGCGTAGCGGGAGGGTACACCGGGGAGCTGTTTTTT.